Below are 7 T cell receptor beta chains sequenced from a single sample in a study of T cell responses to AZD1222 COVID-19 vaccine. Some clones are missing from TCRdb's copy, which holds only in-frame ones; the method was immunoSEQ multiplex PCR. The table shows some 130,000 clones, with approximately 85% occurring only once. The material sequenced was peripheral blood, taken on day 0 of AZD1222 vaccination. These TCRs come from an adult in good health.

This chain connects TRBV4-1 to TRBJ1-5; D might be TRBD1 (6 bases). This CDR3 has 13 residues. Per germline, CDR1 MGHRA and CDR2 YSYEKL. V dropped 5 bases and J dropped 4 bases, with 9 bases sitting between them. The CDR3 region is CASSEGGNQPQHF. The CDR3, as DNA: TGCGCCAGCAGCGAGGGGGGAAATCAGCCCCAGCATTTT.

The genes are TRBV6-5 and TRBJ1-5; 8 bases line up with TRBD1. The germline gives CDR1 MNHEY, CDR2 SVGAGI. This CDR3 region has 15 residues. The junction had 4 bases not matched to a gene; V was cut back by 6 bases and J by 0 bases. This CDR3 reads CASRGQDPSNQPQHF. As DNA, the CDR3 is TGTGCCAGCAGGGGACAGGACCCTAGCAATCAGCCCCAGCATTTT.

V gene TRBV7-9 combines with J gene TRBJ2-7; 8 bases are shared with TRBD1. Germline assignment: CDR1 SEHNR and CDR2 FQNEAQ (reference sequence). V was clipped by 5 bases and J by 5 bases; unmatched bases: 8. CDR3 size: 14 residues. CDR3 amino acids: CASSLTGVRHEQYF. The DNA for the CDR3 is TGTGCCAGCAGCCTGACAGGGGTGCGCCACGAGCAGTACTTC.

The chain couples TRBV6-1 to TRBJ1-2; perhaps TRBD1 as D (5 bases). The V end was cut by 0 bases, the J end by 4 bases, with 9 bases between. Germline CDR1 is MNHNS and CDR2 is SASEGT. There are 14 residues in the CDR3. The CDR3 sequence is CASSEAAGIYGYTF. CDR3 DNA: TGTGCCAGCAGTGAAGCTGCAGGGATCTATGGCTACACCTTC.

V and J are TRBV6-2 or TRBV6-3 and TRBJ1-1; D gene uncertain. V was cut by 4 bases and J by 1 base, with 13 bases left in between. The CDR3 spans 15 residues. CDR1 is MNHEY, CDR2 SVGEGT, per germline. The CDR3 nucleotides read TGTGCCAGCAGTTTCCCGGGGAGTGGGAACACTGAAGCTTTCTTT. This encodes CASSFPGSGNTEAFF.

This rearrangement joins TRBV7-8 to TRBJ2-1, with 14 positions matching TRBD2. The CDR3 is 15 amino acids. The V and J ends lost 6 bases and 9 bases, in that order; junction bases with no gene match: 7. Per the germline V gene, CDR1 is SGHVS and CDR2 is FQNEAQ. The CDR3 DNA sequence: TGTGCCAGCAGTCCGACTAGCGGGGGGGCAGGTGAGCAGTTCTTC. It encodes CASSPTSGGAGEQFF.

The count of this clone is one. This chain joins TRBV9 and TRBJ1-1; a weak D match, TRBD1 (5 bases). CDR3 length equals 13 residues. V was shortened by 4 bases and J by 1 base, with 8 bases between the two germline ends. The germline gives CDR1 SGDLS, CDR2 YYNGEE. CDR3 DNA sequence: TGTGCCAGCAGCCCCGGACAGAACACTGAAGCTTTCTTT. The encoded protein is CASSPGQNTEAFF.